This T cell receptor beta chain was observed in a study of human CD8 memory T cell subsets. Study-wide points: There were indications from Chao1 estimates that stem-like memory T cells were more diverse than precursor exhausted T cells.

CCR7+ PD-1+ TIGIT+ early memory CD8+ cells with dysfunctional traits were TPEX. From healthy donors, buffy coats were the source of the PBMC. Duplicate approximately 150,000-cell vials of sorted CD8+ T cells per subset supplied the RNA. UMI-labeled 5' RACE was used to make TCR beta libraries. TCRdb reanalyzed the 5' RACE reads and collapses them to one entry per CDR3 protein, without DNA. The sample has roughly 5,000 distinct CDR3 sequences; the top ten hold around a sixth. The length of the CDR3 is 13 residues. Germline V gives CDR1 PRHDT, CDR2 FYEKMQ (reference sequence). Points on this clonotype: Its antigen is undetermined.

V gene TRBV13 combines with J gene TRBJ1-2. This TCR was sampled from a human donor in good health. Material for sequencing was CD8+ T cells from PBMCs. The CDR3 loop reads CASRTQGGAGYTF.